The source of this T cell receptor (beta chain) is a study of blood T cell repertoires in COVID-19. Overall study: Samples of COVID-19 (acute and convalescent) were obtained from the United States, Italy and Spain. Sample material is recorded as cDNA or gDNA derived from T cells, B-cell-depleted T cells, or PBMCs.

Original data processing: Amplification of reference gene primers provided the estimated nucleated cell counts. Produced via immunoSEQ multiplex PCR; TCRdb's table is partial and in-frame only. Clonal size and the V and J genes are those of that table, whereas D and trimming came from the DNA. This table has around 300,000 clones, 70% to 90% appearing once. Germline V gene data show CDR1 as DFQATT and CDR2 as SNEGSKA (reference sequence). The CDR3 is made up of 14 amino acids. Trimming pared 3 bases from V and 2 bases from J, leaving 12 bases between. The sequence was collected from a woman in her sixties or seventies with acute or convalescent COVID-19. The chain uses TRBV20-1 and TRBJ2-3, with D possibly being TRBD2 (6 bases). Sequencing was performed on peripheral blood. The CDR3 protein is CSASAGYHTDTQYF. CDR3 sequence (DNA): TGCAGTGCTAGTGCGGGGTATCACACAGATACGCAGTATTTT.